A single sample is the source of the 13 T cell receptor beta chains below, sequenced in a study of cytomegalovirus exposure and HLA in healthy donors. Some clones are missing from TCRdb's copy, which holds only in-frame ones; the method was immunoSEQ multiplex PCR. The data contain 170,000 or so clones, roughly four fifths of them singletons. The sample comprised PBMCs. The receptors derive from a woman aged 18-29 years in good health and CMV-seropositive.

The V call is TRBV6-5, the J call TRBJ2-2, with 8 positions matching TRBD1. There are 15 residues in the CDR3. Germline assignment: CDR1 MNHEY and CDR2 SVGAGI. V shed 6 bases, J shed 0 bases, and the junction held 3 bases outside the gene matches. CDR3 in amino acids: CASRKQGANTGELFF. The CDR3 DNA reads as TGTGCCAGCAGAAAACAGGGGGCGAACACCGGGGAGCTGTTTTTT.

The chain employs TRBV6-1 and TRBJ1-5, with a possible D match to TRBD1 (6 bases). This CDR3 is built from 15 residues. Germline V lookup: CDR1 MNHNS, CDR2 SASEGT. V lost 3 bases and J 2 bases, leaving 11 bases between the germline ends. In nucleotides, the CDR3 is TGTGCCAGCAGTGAGGACAGCCATGGCAATCAGCCCCAGCATTTT. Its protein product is CASSEDSHGNQPQHF.

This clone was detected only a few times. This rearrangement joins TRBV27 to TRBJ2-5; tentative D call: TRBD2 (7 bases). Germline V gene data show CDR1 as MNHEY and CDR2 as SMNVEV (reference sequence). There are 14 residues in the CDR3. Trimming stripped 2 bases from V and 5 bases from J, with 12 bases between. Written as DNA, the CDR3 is TGTGCCAGCAGTTTAGGCGGGGGCTGGGAGACCCAGTACTTC. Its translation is CASSLGGGWETQYF.

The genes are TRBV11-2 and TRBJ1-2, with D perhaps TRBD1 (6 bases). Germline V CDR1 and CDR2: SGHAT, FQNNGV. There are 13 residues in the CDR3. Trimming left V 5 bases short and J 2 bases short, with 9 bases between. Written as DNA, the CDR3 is TGTGCCAGCAGCCAGGGGTGGAACTATGGCTACACCTTC. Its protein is CASSQGWNYGYTF.

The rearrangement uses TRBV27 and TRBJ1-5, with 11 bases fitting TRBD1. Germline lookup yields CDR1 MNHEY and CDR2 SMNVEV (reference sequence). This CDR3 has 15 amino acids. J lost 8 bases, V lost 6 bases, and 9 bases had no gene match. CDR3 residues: CASRDTGQGVEPQHF. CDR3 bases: TGTGCCAGCAGAGACACGGGACAGGGGGTTGAGCCCCAGCATTTT.

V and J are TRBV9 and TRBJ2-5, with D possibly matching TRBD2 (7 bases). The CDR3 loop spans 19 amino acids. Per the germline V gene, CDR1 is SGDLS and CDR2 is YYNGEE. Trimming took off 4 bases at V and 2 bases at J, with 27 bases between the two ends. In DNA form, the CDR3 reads TGTGCCAGCAGCCCCCACGGGGTGTCGGGGGCTAGCGGACAAGAGACCCAGTACTTC. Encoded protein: CASSPHGVSGASGQETQYF. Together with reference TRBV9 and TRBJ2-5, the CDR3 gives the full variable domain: DSGVTQTPKHLITATGQRVTLRCSPRSGDLSVYWYQQSLDQGLQFLIQYYNGEERAKGNILERFSAQQFPDLHSELNLSSLELGDSALYFCASSPHGVSGASGQETQYFGPGTRLLVL.

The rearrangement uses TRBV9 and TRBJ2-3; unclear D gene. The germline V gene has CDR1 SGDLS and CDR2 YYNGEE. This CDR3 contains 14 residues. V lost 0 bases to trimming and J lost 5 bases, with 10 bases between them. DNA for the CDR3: TGTGCCAGCAGCGTAGCGGTGGGCCAAGATACGCAGTATTTT. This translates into CASSVAVGQDTQYF.

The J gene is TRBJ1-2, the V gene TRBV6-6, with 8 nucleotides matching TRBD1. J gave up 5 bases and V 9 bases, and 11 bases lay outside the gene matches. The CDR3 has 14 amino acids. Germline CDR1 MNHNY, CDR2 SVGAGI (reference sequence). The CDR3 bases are TGTGCCAGTACGAATGGACAGGGTGGTTATGGCTACACCTTC. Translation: CASTNGQGGYGYTF.

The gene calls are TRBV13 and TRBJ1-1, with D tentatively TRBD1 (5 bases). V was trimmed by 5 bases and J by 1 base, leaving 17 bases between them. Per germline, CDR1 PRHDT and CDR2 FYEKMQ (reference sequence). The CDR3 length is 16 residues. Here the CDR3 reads CASSLVFGGKNTEAFF. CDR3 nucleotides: TGTGCCAGCAGCCTAGTTTTCGGGGGGAAGAACACTGAAGCTTTCTTT.

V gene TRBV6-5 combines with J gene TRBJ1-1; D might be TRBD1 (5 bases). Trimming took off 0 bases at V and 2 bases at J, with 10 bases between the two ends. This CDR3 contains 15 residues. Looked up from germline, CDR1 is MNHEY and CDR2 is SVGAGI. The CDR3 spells CASSYSTRVNTEAFF. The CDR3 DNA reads TGTGCCAGCAGTTACTCGACCAGGGTCAACACTGAAGCTTTCTTT.

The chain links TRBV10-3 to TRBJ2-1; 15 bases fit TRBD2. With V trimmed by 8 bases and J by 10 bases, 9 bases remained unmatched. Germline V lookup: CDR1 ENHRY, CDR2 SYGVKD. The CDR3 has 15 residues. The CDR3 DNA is TGTGCCATCGGCTGGACTAGCGGGGGGGCCCGGGAGCAGTTCTTC. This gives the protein CAIGWTSGGAREQFF.

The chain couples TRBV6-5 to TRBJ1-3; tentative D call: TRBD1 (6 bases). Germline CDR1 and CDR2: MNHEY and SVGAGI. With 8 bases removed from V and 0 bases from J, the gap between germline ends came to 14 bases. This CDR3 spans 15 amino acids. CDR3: CASEPGGPSGNTIYF. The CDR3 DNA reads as TGTGCCAGCGAACCGGGGGGCCCCTCTGGAAACACCATATATTTT.

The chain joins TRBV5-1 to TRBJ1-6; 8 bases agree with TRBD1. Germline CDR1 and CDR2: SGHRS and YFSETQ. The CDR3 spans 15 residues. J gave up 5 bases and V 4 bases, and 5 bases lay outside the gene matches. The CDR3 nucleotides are TGCGCCAGCAGCCTAAACAGGGGGAATAATTCACCCCTCCACTTT. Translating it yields CASSLNRGNNSPLHF.